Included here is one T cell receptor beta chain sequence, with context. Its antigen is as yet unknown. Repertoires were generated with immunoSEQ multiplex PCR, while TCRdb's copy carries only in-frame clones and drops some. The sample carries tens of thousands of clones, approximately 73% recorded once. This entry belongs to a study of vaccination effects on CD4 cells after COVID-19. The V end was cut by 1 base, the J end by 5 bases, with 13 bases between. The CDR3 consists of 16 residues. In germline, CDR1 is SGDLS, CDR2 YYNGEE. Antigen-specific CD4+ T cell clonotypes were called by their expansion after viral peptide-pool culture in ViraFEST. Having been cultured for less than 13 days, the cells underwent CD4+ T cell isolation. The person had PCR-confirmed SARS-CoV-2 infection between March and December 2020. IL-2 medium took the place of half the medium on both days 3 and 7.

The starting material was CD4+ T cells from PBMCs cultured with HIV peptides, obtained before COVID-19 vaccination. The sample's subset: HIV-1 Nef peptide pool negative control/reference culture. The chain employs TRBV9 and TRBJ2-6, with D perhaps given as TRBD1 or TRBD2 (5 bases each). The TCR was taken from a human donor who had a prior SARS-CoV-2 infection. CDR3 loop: CASSVTPRGWANVLTF. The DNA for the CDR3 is TGTGCCAGCAGCGTAACGCCTCGGGGCTGGGCCAACGTCCTGACTTTC.